The 9 T cell receptor beta chains presented below share a single source sample, sequenced in a study of cytomegalovirus exposure and HLA in healthy donors. A multiplex PCR was run with 60 Vbeta primers and 13 Jbeta primers. Using immunoSEQ multiplex PCR, the repertoire was profiled, and TCRdb retains in-frame clones only, with some absent. In the table there are some 150,000 clones, 87% of which are singletons. The sequenced sample was PBMCs. Receptors originate from a woman aged 25 to 45 in good health and CMV-seronegative.

This clone was seen only once. V is TRBV5-6 and J is TRBJ1-2; D is undetermined. Trimming removed 6 bases from V and 2 bases from J, with 20 bases in between. The CDR3 contains 16 residues. Germline V gene lookup returns CDR1 SGHDT and CDR2 YYEEEE. The CDR3 reads CASTPAGVDGNYGYTF. The CDR3 coding sequence is TGTGCCAGCACCCCGGCGGGTGTTGATGGGAACTATGGCTACACCTTC. The variable domain in full, completed from reference TRBV5-6 and TRBJ1-2, reads DAGVTQSPTHLIKTRGQQVTLRCSPKSGHDTVSWYQQALGQGPQFIFQYYEEEERQRGNFPDRFSGHQFPNYSSELNVNALLLGDSALYLCASTPAGVDGNYGYTFGSGTRLTVV.

V is TRBV7-7 and J is TRBJ2-1, with 7 nucleotides matching TRBD2. Germline V gene sequence: CDR1 SSHAT, CDR2 FNYEAQ (reference sequence). The CDR3 is 13 residues long. Trimming took 5 bases from V and 4 from J; bases not matched to a gene: 2. The CDR3 here is CASSPAGYNEQFF. Here the CDR3 DNA reads TGTGCCAGCAGCCCAGCGGGATACAATGAGCAGTTCTTC.

The rearrangement uses TRBV7-9 and TRBJ2-5; D unresolved. The CDR3 sequence is 14 residues long. Per the germline V gene, CDR1 is SEHNR and CDR2 is FQNEAQ (reference sequence). V was clipped by 5 bases and J by 1 base, with 11 bases between them. CDR3 sequence reads: CASSNSGTQETQYF. CDR3 DNA sequence: TGTGCCAGCAGCAACTCGGGTACCCAAGAGACCCAGTACTTC.

This clone was picked up a small number of times. Written as DNA, the CDR3 is TGCGCCAGCAAAGAACAGAATAATTCACCCCTCCACTTT. It encodes CASKEQNNSPLHF. The genes are TRBV10-2 and TRBJ1-6; no reliable D call. In germline, CDR1 is WSHSY, CDR2 SAAADI. Trimming stripped 7 bases from V and 5 bases from J, with 9 bases between. The length of the CDR3 is 13 residues.

This rearrangement joins TRBV6-1 to TRBJ2-1; 8 bases agree with TRBD1. The CDR3 totals 15 residues. Germline values: CDR1 MNHNS, CDR2 SASEGT. J lost 6 bases, V lost 7 bases, and 11 bases had no gene match. CDR3 amino acids: CASTPPGTGSNEQFF. CDR3 sequence (DNA): TGTGCCAGCACCCCCCCCGGGACAGGTTCCAATGAGCAGTTCTTC.

The gene calls are TRBV6-5 and TRBJ1-1; TRBD1 matches at 8 bases. J gave up 2 bases and V 6 bases, and 2 bases lay outside the gene matches. This CDR3 is built from 13 residues. Germline CDR1 is MNHEY and CDR2 is SVGAGI. The CDR3 loop is CASRTGGNTEAFF. The CDR3 DNA reads as TGTGCCAGCAGAACAGGGGGAAACACTGAAGCTTTCTTT.

This chain joins TRBV9 and TRBJ1-1, with D possibly being TRBD1 (5 bases). This CDR3 is built from 14 residues. From germline, CDR1 is SGDLS and CDR2 YYNGEE. Deletions cut 3 bases from V and 4 bases from J, with 13 bases between. The CDR3 sequence is CASSETTGGTEAFF. The CDR3 DNA is TGTGCCAGCAGCGAAACGACGGGGGGCACTGAAGCTTTCTTT.

The chain links TRBV28 to TRBJ2-7; D may be TRBD2 (6 bases). V gave up 7 bases and J gave up 3 bases, with 19 bases separating them. The CDR3 runs to 15 residues. Germline V gives CDR1 MDHEN, CDR2 SYDVKM. CDR3 DNA: TGTGCCAGCATCAAGGAGGGAAGTGGAGGCTACGAGCAGTACTTC. Translation gives CASIKEGSGGYEQYF.

This chain uses TRBV7-9 with TRBJ2-3, with no clear D. V was shortened by 3 bases and J by 4 bases, with 11 bases between the two germline ends. This CDR3 has 14 residues. CDR1 and CDR2 from the germline V gene are SEHNR and FQNEAQ (reference sequence). CDR3 bases: TGTGCCAGCAGCTTCGTCCAGATTGCAGATACGCAGTATTTT. Its translation is CASSFVQIADTQYF.